Listed below are T cell receptor beta chains from one sample, sequenced in a study of blood T cell repertoires in COVID-19. The repertoire was sequenced with immunoSEQ multiplex PCR; TCRdb's copy has only in-frame clones and lacks some. Of some 140,000 clones in the sample, roughly 78% were seen once. The material sequenced was peripheral blood. The receptors derive from a man aged 60-69 years with acute or convalescent COVID-19. Both conserved end residues are part of each CDR3. A D gene is named only where the DNA matches it firmly. A clone size is listed for some rows: how often the clone was seen (once, few, many), or a class if it is expanded.

size: many
J: TRBJ2-7
V: TRBV27
D: -
DNA: TGTGCCAGCAGTTTATCGGGCGACCCCCAACCAATCTACGAGCAGTACTTC
CDR3: CASSLSGDPQPIYEQYF

size: -
J: TRBJ1-5
V: TRBV6-1
D: TRBD1
DNA: TGTGCCAGCAGTGAGCAGGGGGGCAATCAGCCCCAGCATTTT
CDR3: CASSEQGGNQPQHF

size: -
J: TRBJ1-6
V: TRBV9
D: -
DNA: TGTGCCAGCAGCGCCGACATAACAAGCTCCTATAATTCACCCCTCCACTTT
CDR3: CASSADITSSYNSPLHF

size: -
J: TRBJ2-3
V: TRBV28
D: -
DNA: TGTGCCAGCCATGGCCTGCCCACAGATACGCAGTATTTT
CDR3: CASHGLPTDTQYF

size: -
J: TRBJ2-1
V: TRBV29-1
D: -
DNA: TGCAGCGTTGATCGAGGCAATGAGCAGTTCTTC
CDR3: CSVDRGNEQFF

size: -
J: TRBJ2-5
V: TRBV2
D: -
DNA: TGTGCCAGCAGTCGCGGGCTAGCGTACGAGACCCAGTACTTC
CDR3: CASSRGLAYETQYF

size: few
J: TRBJ1-2
V: TRBV6-5
D: -
DNA: TGTGCCAGCAGTTACGTCAGGGACTATGGCTACACCTTC
CDR3: CASSYVRDYGYTF

size: -
J: TRBJ1-4
V: TRBV5-4
D: -
DNA: TGTGCCAGCAGCTTGCAACAGGGAAGTGAAAAACTGTTTTTT
CDR3: CASSLQQGSEKLFF

size: few
J: TRBJ2-5
V: TRBV27
D: TRBD2
DNA: TGTGCCAGCAGTTTTAAGCGGGGGTCGGAGACCCAGTACTTC
CDR3: CASSFKRGSETQYF

size: -
J: TRBJ1-3
V: TRBV18
D: -
DNA: TGTGCCAGCTCACAGCAGGACTCTGGAAACACCATATATTTT
CDR3: CASSQQDSGNTIYF

size: -
J: TRBJ2-7
V: TRBV18
D: TRBD2
DNA: TGTGCCAGCTCACCCCCTAGCGGGAGGGCCTACGAGCAGTACTTC
CDR3: CASSPPSGRAYEQYF

size: -
J: TRBJ1-5
V: TRBV27
D: -
DNA: TGTGCCAGCAGAATACAGGGATATAGCAATCAGCCCCAGCATTTT
CDR3: CASRIQGYSNQPQHF

size: -
J: TRBJ2-2
V: TRBV24-1
D: -
DNA: TGTGCCACCAGTGCGGCGGGATCGAACACCGGGGAGCTGTTTTTT
CDR3: CATSAAGSNTGELFF

size: -
J: TRBJ2-2
V: TRBV5-1
D: TRBD1
DNA: TGCGCCAGCAGCTTGGACAGGGGGAGTTTGGGACCCGGGGAGCTGTTTTTT
CDR3: CASSLDRGSLGPGELFF

size: -
J: TRBJ2-2
V: TRBV18
D: TRBD1
DNA: TGTGCCAGCTCACCACAGACAGGGCCGAACACCGGGGAGCTGTTTTTT
CDR3: CASSPQTGPNTGELFF

size: -
J: TRBJ2-7
V: TRBV28
D: TRBD2
DNA: TGTGCCAGCAGTCGCCCCCCTCAGACTAGCGGGAGTCTGGGGCAGTACTTC
CDR3: CASSRPPQTSGSLGQYF

size: -
J: TRBJ2-4
V: TRBV6-2/TRBV6-3
D: -
DNA: TGTGCCAGCAGTCTAGGAGGTAGCAATGGCATTCAGTACTTC
CDR3: CASSLGGSNGIQYF

size: -
J: TRBJ2-7
V: TRBV2
D: TRBD1
DNA: TGTGCCAGCAGACCCGGGACAGGGGGCGCGAGGGGACGAGCAGGGGCCTACGAGCAGTACTTC
CDR3: CASRPGTGGARGRAGAYEQYF

size: -
J: TRBJ2-7
V: TRBV6-2/TRBV6-3
D: TRBD1
DNA: TGTGCCAGCAGCCGGACAGGGACCTACGAGCAGTACTTC
CDR3: CASSRTGTYEQYF

size: -
J: TRBJ2-5
V: TRBV19
D: -
DNA: TGTGCCAGTAGTATAGCCGGGCAGGGGTCTGAGACCCAGTACTTC
CDR3: CASSIAGQGSETQYF

size: -
J: TRBJ1-5
V: TRBV30
D: -
DNA: TGTGCCTGGAGTTTGGCTGAAAATCAGCCCCAGCATTTT
CDR3: CAWSLAENQPQHF

size: -
J: TRBJ2-3
V: TRBV7-2
D: -
DNA: TGTGCCAGCAGCTCGGGTCTAGGGGGAGATACGCAGTATTTT
CDR3: CASSSGLGGDTQYF

size: -
J: TRBJ1-6
V: TRBV7-9
D: TRBD1
DNA: TGTGCCAGCAGCTTAGGAGGGACAGGGGGCTCGGGACCCCTCCACTTT
CDR3: CASSLGGTGGSGPLHF

size: -
J: TRBJ1-1
V: TRBV5-4
D: TRBD1
DNA: TGTGCCAGCAGTCGACAGGGCCGCGCTGAAGCTTTCTTT
CDR3: CASSRQGRAEAFF

size: -
J: TRBJ2-2
V: TRBV5-1
D: TRBD2
DNA: TGCGCCAGCAGCCTACGGACTAGCGGGAACACCGGGGAGCTGTTTTTT
CDR3: CASSLRTSGNTGELFF

size: once
J: TRBJ2-7
V: TRBV6-5
D: -
DNA: TGTGCCAGCAGTTACCACGGCGGTGACGAGCAGTACTTC
CDR3: CASSYHGGDEQYF

size: -
J: TRBJ1-3
V: TRBV9
D: -
DNA: TGTGCCAGCAGCGTAGAGGGGTTCGGAAACACCATATATTTT
CDR3: CASSVEGFGNTIYF

size: -
J: TRBJ1-5
V: TRBV7-6
D: -
DNA: TGTGCCAGCAGCTTAGGGCACAATCAGCCCCAGCATTTT
CDR3: CASSLGHNQPQHF